The present TCR beta chain was sequenced within a study of tumor-infiltrating lymphocytes in primary liver carcinoma. A primer matching the constant region was used to make TCR beta cDNA from around 460 ng of total RNA. Investigators got TCR beta libraries out of three nested multiplex PCR rounds, done with slightly modified ARM-PCR. Forward primers for TRBV1-TRBV30 and a C-beta reverse primer served the first two PCR rounds, at roughly 10 cycles each. TCRdb reprocessed the multiplex PCR reads with MiXCR, giving one entry per CDR3 protein. In the table there are 35,000 to 40,000 distinct CDR3 sequences, roughly 75% of which are singletons. Points on this clonotype: A read error may account for a junction end that differs from germline.

Extraction of RNA together with DNA used 20-30 mg of unsorted bulk tissue. CDR1 is PRHDT and CDR2 is FYEKMQ in the germline V gene (reference sequence). This CDR3 spans 15 amino acids. The chain carries TRBV13 and TRBJ2-3; 9 bases align to TRBD1. The material sequenced was tumor-adjacent normal liver tissue. This receptor was identified in a man aged 40-49 years with primary liver carcinoma and hepatitis B virus infection. The DNA for the CDR3 is TGTACCAGCAGCCCTGGGACAGGGAGCACAGATACGCAGTATTTT. This codes for CTSSPGTGSTDTQYF.